This T cell receptor beta chain emerged from a study of blood T cell repertoires in COVID-19. The CDR3 is made up of 16 amino acids. V dropped 6 bases and J dropped 3; count of bases not matched to a gene: 11. Germline V gene sequence: CDR1 SGHNT, CDR2 YYREEE (reference sequence). The assay was immunoSEQ multiplex PCR, and TCRdb's table has in-frame clones only and misses some. This table holds roughly 410,000 clones, 70% to 90% found once. The clonotype originates from a man aged 40-49 years with acute or convalescent COVID-19. This sequence joins TRBV5-4 and TRBJ2-3, with TRBD1 matching 9 bases. The sequenced material came from peripheral blood. CDR3 in amino acids: CASNTPGQGLTDTQYF. CDR3 bases: TGTGCCAGCAACACTCCGGGACAGGGATTAACAGATACGCAGTATTTT.